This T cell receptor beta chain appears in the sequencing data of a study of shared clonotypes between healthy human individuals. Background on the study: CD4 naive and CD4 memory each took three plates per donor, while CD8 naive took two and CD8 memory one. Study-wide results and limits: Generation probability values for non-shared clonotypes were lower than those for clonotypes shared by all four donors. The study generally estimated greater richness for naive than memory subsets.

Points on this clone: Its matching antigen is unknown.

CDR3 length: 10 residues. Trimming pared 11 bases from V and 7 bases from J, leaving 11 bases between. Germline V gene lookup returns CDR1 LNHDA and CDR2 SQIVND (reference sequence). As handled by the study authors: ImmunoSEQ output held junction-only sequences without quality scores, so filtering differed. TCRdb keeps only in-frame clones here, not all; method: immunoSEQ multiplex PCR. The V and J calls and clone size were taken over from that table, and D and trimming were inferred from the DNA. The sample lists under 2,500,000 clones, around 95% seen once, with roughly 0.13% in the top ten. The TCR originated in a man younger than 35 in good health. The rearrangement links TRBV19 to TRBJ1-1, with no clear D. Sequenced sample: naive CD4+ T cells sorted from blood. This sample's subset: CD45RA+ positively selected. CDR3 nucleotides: TGTGCCCCCGTCCGGGTTGAAGCTTTCTTT. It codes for CAPVRVEAFF. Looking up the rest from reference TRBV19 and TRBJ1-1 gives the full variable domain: DGGITQSPKYLFRKEGQNVTLSCEQNLNHDAMYWYRQDPGQGLRLIYYSQIVNDFQKGDIAEGYSVSREKKESFPLTVTSAQKNPTAFYLCAPVRVEAFFGQGTRLTVV.